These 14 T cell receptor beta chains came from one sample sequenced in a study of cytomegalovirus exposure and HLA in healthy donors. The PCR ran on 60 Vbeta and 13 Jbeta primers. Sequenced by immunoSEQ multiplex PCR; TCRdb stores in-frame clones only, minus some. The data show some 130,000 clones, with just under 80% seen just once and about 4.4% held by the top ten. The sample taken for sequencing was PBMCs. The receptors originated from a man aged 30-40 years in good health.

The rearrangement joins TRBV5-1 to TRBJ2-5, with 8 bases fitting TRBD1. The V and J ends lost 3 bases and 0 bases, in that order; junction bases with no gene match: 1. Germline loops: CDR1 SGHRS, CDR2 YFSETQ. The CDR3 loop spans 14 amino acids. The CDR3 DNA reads TGCGCCAGCAGCTCGGGACAGGACCAAGAGACCCAGTACTTC. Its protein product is CASSSGQDQETQYF.

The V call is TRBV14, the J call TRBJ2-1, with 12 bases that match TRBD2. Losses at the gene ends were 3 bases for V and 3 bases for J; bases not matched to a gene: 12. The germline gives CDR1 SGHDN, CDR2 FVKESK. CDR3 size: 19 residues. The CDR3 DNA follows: TGTGCCAGCAGCCAGGACCCAACGGGACTAGCGGGTAACTACAATGAGCAGTTCTTC. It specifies CASSQDPTGLAGNYNEQFF.

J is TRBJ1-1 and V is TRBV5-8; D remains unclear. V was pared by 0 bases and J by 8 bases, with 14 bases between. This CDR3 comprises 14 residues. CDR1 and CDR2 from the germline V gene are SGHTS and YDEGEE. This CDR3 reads CASSLAGTGSEAFF. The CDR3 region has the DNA TGTGCCAGCAGCTTGGCCGGCACGGGGTCGGAAGCTTTCTTT.

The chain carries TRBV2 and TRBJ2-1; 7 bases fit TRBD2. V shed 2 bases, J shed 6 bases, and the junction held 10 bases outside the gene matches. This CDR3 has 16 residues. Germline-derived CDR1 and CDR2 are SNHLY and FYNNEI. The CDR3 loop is CASSEWGGRGSNEQFF. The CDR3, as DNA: TGTGCCAGCAGTGAATGGGGCGGGAGAGGGAGCAATGAGCAGTTCTTC.

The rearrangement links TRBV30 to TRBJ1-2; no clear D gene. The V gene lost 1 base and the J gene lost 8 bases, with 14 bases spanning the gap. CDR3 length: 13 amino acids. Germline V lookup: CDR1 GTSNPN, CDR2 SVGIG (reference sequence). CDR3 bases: TGTGCCTGGAGTGCCTTCAGAGCGCGCGGCTACACCTTC. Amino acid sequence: CAWSAFRARGYTF.

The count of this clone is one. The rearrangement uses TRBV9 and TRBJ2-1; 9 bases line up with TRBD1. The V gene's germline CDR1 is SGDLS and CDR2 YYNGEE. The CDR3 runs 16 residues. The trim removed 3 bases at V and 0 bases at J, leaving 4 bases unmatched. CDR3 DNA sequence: TGTGCCAGCAGCGCAGGACAGGGGAGCTCCTACAATGAGCAGTTCTTC. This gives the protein CASSAGQGSSYNEQFF.

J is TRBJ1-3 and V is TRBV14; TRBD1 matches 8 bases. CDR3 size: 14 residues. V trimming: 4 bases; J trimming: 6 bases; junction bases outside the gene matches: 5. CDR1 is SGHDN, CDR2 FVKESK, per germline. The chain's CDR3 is CASSRTGPINTIYF. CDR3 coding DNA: TGTGCCAGCAGCCGGACAGGGCCTATAAACACCATATATTTT.

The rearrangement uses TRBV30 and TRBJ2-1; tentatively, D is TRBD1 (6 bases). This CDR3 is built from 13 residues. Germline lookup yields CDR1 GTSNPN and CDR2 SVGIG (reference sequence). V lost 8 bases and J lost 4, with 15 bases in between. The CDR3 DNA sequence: TGTGCCCTAGATGGACAGCTTTACAATGAGCAGTTCTTC. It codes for CALDGQLYNEQFF.

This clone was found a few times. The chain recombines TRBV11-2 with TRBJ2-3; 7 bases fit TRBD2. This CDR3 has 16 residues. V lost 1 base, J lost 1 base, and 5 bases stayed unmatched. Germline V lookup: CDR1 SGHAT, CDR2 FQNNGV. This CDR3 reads CASSLARGGRTDTQYF. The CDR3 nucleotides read TGTGCCAGCAGCTTAGCTCGGGGAGGGCGCACAGATACGCAGTATTTT.

The CDR3 loop is CASSQEVGRARYEQYF. The CDR3, as DNA: TGTGCCAGCAGCCAAGAAGTGGGCAGGGCGAGGTACGAGCAGTACTTC. V gene TRBV14 combines with J gene TRBJ2-7; TRBD1 might be the D (5 bases). The CDR3 has 16 amino acids. Trimming shortened V by 0 bases and J by 4 bases, and 16 bases separated the two germline ends. Germline values: CDR1 SGHDN, CDR2 FVKESK.

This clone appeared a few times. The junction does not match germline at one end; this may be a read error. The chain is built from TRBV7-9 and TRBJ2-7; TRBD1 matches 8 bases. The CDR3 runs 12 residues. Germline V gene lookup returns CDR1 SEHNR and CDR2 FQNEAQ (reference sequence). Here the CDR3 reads CSSSRTGIEQYF. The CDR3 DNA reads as TGTTCCAGCAGCCGGACAGGGATCGAGCAGTACTTC.

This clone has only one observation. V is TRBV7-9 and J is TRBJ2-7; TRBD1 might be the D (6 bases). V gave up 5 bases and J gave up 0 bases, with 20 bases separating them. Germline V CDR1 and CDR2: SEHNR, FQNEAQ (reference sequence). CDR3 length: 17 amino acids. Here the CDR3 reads CASSQGLRGEVSYEQYF. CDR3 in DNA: TGTGCCAGCAGCCAGGGGCTTCGGGGTGAGGTCTCCTACGAGCAGTACTTC.

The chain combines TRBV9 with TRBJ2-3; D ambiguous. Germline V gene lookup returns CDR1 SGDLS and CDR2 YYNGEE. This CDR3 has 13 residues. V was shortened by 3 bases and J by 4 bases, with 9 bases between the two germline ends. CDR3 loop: CASSASRPDTQYF. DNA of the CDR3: TGTGCCAGCAGCGCGTCGAGGCCAGATACGCAGTATTTT.

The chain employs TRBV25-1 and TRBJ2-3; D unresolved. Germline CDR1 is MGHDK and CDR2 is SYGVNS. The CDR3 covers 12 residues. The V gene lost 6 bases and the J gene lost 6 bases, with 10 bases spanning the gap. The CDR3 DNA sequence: TGTGCCAGCAGCCTATCAGGTGATACGCAGTATTTT. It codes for CASSLSGDTQYF.